One sample yielded the 18 T cell receptor beta chains listed below, sequenced in a study of blood T cell repertoires in COVID-19. TCRdb's copy holds only in-frame clones and misses some; the assay was immunoSEQ multiplex PCR. The sample holds approximately 54,000 clones; roughly 79% are singletons and the top ten take roughly 5.7%. The specimen was peripheral blood. These TCRs come from a woman in her sixties with acute or convalescent COVID-19.

This rearrangement joins TRBV6-1 to TRBJ1-1; D might be TRBD1 (6 bases). Germline V gene sequence: CDR1 MNHNS, CDR2 SASEGT. Trimming shortened V by 3 bases and J by 6 bases, and 17 bases separated the two germline ends. CDR3 length equals 15 residues. CDR3 nucleotides: TGTGCCAGCAGTGATACCCTGCAGGGGCGCGCTGAAGCTTTCTTT. It specifies CASSDTLQGRAEAFF.

This rearrangement joins TRBV30 to TRBJ1-4, with TRBD1 identical over 9 bases. The V gene's germline CDR1 is GTSNPN and CDR2 SVGIG (reference sequence). V trimming: 0 bases; J trimming: 5 bases; junction bases outside the gene matches: 4. The CDR3 spans 15 residues. CDR3 sequence (DNA): TGTGCCTGGAGTGTCGTGGGGACAGGGAATGAAAAACTGTTTTTT. Its translation: CAWSVVGTGNEKLFF.

The rearrangement links TRBV4-1 to TRBJ1-1; no firm D call. This CDR3 has 16 residues. Germline V CDR1 and CDR2: MGHRA, YSYEKL. Trimming cost V 0 bases and J 5 bases, with 16 bases left between them. CDR3 in DNA: TGCGCCAGCAGCCAAGATCGGACGAGAGGACTGACTGAAGCTTTCTTT. Its translation: CASSQDRTRGLTEAFF.

V is TRBV7-2 and J is TRBJ2-7, with D perhaps TRBD1 (6 bases). V gave up 5 bases and J gave up 3 bases, with 17 bases separating them. CDR1 is SGHTA and CDR2 is FQGNSA in the germline V gene. The CDR3 covers 15 residues. CDR3: CASSPRDNSVYEQYF. CDR3 nucleotides: TGTGCCAGCAGCCCCCGGGACAACTCTGTCTACGAGCAGTACTTC.

The chain links TRBV5-1 to TRBJ2-2; TRBD2 aligns across 10 bases. Germline CDR1 reads SGHRS; CDR2 reads YFSETQ. This CDR3 spans 16 amino acids. V was clipped by 2 bases and J by 1 base; unmatched bases: 2. DNA of the CDR3: TGCGCCAGCAGCTTTACTAGCGGGGTGAACACCGGGGAGCTGTTTTTT. Translation: CASSFTSGVNTGELFF.

The genes are TRBV2 and TRBJ1-1, with D perhaps TRBD1 (5 bases). The CDR3 has 14 residues. V was pared by 7 bases and J by 4 bases, with 16 bases between. CDR1 is SNHLY, CDR2 FYNNEI, per germline. CDR3 nucleotides: TGTGCCAGCACCTATTCGGGGGGATTCACTGAAGCTTTCTTT. Protein sequence: CASTYSGGFTEAFF.

The V and J genes are TRBV28 and TRBJ1-2; TRBD1 agrees at 7 bases. J was trimmed by 6 bases and V by 4 bases; bases with no gene match: 5. There are 13 residues in the CDR3. Germline V gene data show CDR1 as MDHEN and CDR2 as SYDVKM. CDR3 DNA sequence: TGTGCCAGCAGTTGGGACAGCAGAAATGGCTACACCTTC. Translating gives CASSWDSRNGYTF.

The chain joins TRBV2 to TRBJ1-3; D is uncertain. Per germline, CDR1 SNHLY and CDR2 FYNNEI. The CDR3 contains 14 residues. V gave up 7 bases and J gave up 0 bases, with 10 bases separating them. The DNA for the CDR3 is TGTGCCAGCACCGACACCACCTCTGGAAACACCATATATTTT. This gives the protein CASTDTTSGNTIYF.

This chain links TRBV5-1 with TRBJ1-4; 10 bases map to TRBD1. Germline V lookup: CDR1 SGHRS, CDR2 YFSETQ. With 7 bases clipped from V and 0 bases from J, the junction kept 3 bases outside the gene matches. The CDR3 is 15 residues long. DNA of the CDR3: TGCGCCAGCTCCGGACAGGGGGCAACTAATGAAAAACTGTTTTTT. This codes for CASSGQGATNEKLFF.

The J gene is TRBJ1-2, the V gene TRBV15, with D perhaps matching TRBD1 (5 bases). This CDR3 contains 13 residues. The germline V gene encodes CDR1 LNHNV and CDR2 YYDKDF (reference sequence). V dropped 4 bases and J dropped 4 bases, with 10 bases sitting between them. CDR3 in amino acids: CATSIPDSYGYTF. CDR3 coding DNA: TGTGCCACCAGCATACCCGACAGCTATGGCTACACCTTC. Variable domain in full (rest from reference TRBV15 and TRBJ1-2): DAMVIQNPRYQVTQFGKPVTLSCSQTLNHNVMYWYQQKSSQAPKLLFHYYDKDFNNEADTPDNFQSRRPNTSFCFLDIRSPGLGDTAMYLCATSIPDSYGYTFGSGTRLTVV.

This sequence joins TRBV5-6 and TRBJ1-1; D remains ambiguous. CDR3 size: 14 residues. Trimming removed 3 bases at V and 0 bases at J, with 9 bases between. Germline lookup yields CDR1 SGHDT and CDR2 YYEEEE. CDR3 residues: CASSWRNLNTEAFF. CDR3 bases: TGTGCCAGCAGCTGGAGGAATCTGAACACTGAAGCTTTCTTT.

The V call is TRBV7-9, the J call TRBJ1-2; D may be TRBD1 (6 bases). Germline CDR1 and CDR2: SEHNR and FQNEAQ (reference sequence). V was cut by 5 bases and J by 5 bases, with 15 bases left in between. This CDR3 contains 14 residues. This CDR3 is CASSRRGEGYGYTF. The CDR3 coding sequence is TGTGCCAGCAGCCGAAGGGGGGAGGGATATGGCTACACCTTC.

The CDR3 nucleotides are TGTGCCAGCTCACCACTGGGAGGGGGAACAGATACGCAGTATTTT. Its translation is CASSPLGGGTDTQYF. V is TRBV18 and J is TRBJ2-3; maybe TRBD2 (7 bases). The CDR3 is 15 amino acids. Germline V gene lookup returns CDR1 KGHSH and CDR2 LQKENI. V was clipped by 1 base and J by 3 bases, with 11 bases between them.

This clone was seen once. The CDR3 DNA reads TGTGCCAGCAGTGAAGCAATCGGGTCCTATAATTCACCCCTCCACTTT. This sequence encodes CASSEAIGSYNSPLHF. The chain couples TRBV6-1 to TRBJ1-6, with D unclear. The germline CDR1 and CDR2 sequences are MNHNS and SASEGT. This CDR3 is 16 amino acids long. Trimming removed 0 bases from V and 1 base from J, with 7 bases in between.

The chain joins TRBV7-9 to TRBJ1-6; D is possibly TRBD1 (5 bases). Per germline, CDR1 SEHNR and CDR2 FQNEAQ (reference sequence). The CDR3 spans 15 residues. V was trimmed by 2 bases and J by 7 bases, leaving 12 bases between them. CDR3 amino acids: CASSLNRGTNSPLHF. The CDR3 DNA follows: TGTGCCAGCAGCTTAAATCGGGGGACGAATTCACCCCTCCACTTT.

This clone has more than one count but fewer than ten. This rearrangement joins TRBV27 to TRBJ2-7; D gene uncertain. The ends were cut back, 2 bases at V and 6 bases at J, with 11 bases in the middle. The V gene's germline CDR1 is MNHEY and CDR2 SMNVEV (reference sequence). There are 13 residues in the CDR3. The CDR3 sequence: CASSLVSSSEQYF. The CDR3 DNA sequence: TGTGCCAGCAGTTTAGTCTCTTCGTCCGAGCAGTACTTC.

The chain employs TRBV4-2 and TRBJ1-3; D perhaps matches TRBD1 (5 bases). V gave up 5 bases and J gave up 0 bases, with 14 bases separating them. Germline CDR1 and CDR2: LGHNA and YNFKEQ. The CDR3 contains 16 residues. CDR3 residues: CASSEGQPSSGNTIYF. CDR3 bases: TGTGCCAGCAGCGAAGGACAACCGAGCTCTGGAAACACCATATATTTT.

This clone came up a few times. The chain couples TRBV30 to TRBJ1-5; no clear D gene. This CDR3 region has 15 residues. The V and J ends lost 0 bases and 0 bases respectively, with 9 bases between them. The germline V gene has CDR1 GTSNPN and CDR2 SVGIG (reference sequence). The CDR3, as DNA: TGTGCCTGGAGTGTACGAGGCAATAGCAATCAGCCCCAGCATTTT. Translating it yields CAWSVRGNSNQPQHF.